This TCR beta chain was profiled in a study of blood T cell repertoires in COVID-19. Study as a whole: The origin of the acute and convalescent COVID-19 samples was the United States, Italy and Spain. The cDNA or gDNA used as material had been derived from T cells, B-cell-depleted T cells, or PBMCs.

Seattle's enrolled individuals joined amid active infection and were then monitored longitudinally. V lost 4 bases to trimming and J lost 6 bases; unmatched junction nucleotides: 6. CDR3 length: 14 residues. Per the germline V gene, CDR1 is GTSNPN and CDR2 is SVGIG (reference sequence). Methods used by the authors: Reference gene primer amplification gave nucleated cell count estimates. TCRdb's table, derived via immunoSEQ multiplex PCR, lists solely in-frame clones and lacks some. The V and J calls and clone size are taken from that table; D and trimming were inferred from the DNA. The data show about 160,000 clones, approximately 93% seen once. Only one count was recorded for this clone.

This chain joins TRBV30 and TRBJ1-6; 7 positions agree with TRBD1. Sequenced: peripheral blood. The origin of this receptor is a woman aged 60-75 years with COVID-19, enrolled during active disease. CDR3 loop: CAWTPGQSNSPLHF. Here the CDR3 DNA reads TGTGCCTGGACACCGGGACAGTCTAATTCACCCCTCCACTTT. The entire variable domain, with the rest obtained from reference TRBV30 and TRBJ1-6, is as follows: SQTIHQWPATLVQPVGSPLSLECTVEGTSNPNLYWYRQAAGRGLQLLFYSVGIGQISSEVPQNLSASRPQDRQFILSSKKLLLSDSGFYLCAWTPGQSNSPLHFGNGTRLTVT.